Shown below are 8 T cell receptor beta chains from a single sample sequenced in a study of T cell responses to AZD1222 COVID-19 vaccine. TCRdb's table, derived via immunoSEQ multiplex PCR, lists solely in-frame clones and lacks some. The table records about 200,000 clones, more than 90% of them present only once. The input for sequencing was peripheral blood, taken 28 days after the second dose of the MenACWY control vaccine. Source of these receptors: an adult who received the MenACWY meningococcal vaccine as a control.

As regards this clone: A junction end diverges from the germline sequence, so it may reflect a read error. This chain uses TRBV7-7 with TRBJ2-2; tentatively, D is TRBD2 (7 bases). CDR1 and CDR2 (germline): SSHAT, FNYEAQ (reference sequence). CDR3 length: 14 amino acids. CDR3 coding DNA: TGTGCTAGCAGCGGGACACCCAACACCGGGGAGCTGTTTTTT. Amino acid sequence: CASSGTPNTGELFF.

The CDR3 DNA reads as TGTGCCAGCAGCCCTCTAAAGAGTGGTGGGGCCGGTGGCTACACCTTC. It encodes CASSPLKSGGAGGYTF. This sequence joins TRBV27 and TRBJ1-2, with a weak D call TRBD1 (5 bases). Germline V gene sequence: CDR1 MNHEY, CDR2 SMNVEV (reference sequence). This CDR3 comprises 16 residues. V was cut by 6 bases and J by 7 bases, with 24 bases left in between.

The chain is built from TRBV6-5 and TRBJ1-5, with a tentative D call TRBD1 (5 bases). The V gene's germline CDR1 is MNHEY and CDR2 SVGAGI. The V end lost 2 bases, the J end lost 3 bases, and 8 bases lay between the germline ends. The length of the CDR3 is 14 residues. The CDR3 nucleotides are TGTGCCAGCAGTTACGAAGGGGTCAATCAGCCCCAGCATTTT. Its protein is CASSYEGVNQPQHF.

This sequence joins TRBV30 and TRBJ1-3; 7 positions match TRBD1. The germline V gene encodes CDR1 GTSNPN and CDR2 SVGIG (reference sequence). The CDR3 runs 15 residues. The trim removed 1 base at V and 2 bases at J, leaving 5 bases unmatched. The CDR3 DNA sequence: TGTGCCTGGAGTGACGACAGGGTTGCTGGAAACACCATATATTTT. Translation: CAWSDDRVAGNTIYF.

The CDR3 loop is CASSSEAFRNTIYF. The DNA of the CDR3 is TGTGCCAGTAGTTCCGAAGCATTCCGAAACACCATATATTTT. The chain links TRBV19 to TRBJ1-3; D uncertain. V shed 5 bases and J shed 5 bases, with 13 bases lying between them. This CDR3 comprises 14 residues. Germline CDR1 and CDR2: LNHDA and SQIVND (reference sequence).

The V call is TRBV28, the J call TRBJ2-1; 9 bases agree with TRBD2. Losses at the gene ends were 6 bases for V and 10 bases for J; bases not matched to a gene: 10. Germline V gives CDR1 MDHEN, CDR2 SYDVKM. The CDR3 contains 14 residues. The CDR3 loop is CASSFSGSQGEQFF. In DNA, the CDR3 is TGTGCCAGCAGCTTTAGCGGGAGCCAAGGAGAGCAGTTCTTC.

This chain links TRBV19 with TRBJ1-4; no firm D call. The germline gives CDR1 LNHDA, CDR2 SQIVND (reference sequence). The length of the CDR3 is 15 residues. V gave up 3 bases and J gave up 2 bases, with 10 bases separating them. This CDR3 is CASSIGPHTNEKLFF. The DNA for the CDR3 is TGTGCCAGTAGTATCGGGCCTCACACTAATGAAAAACTGTTTTTT.

The gene calls are TRBV3-1 (or the pseudogene TRBV3-2) and TRBJ1-1; TRBD1 aligns across 8 bases. The V and J ends lost 4 bases and 11 bases, in that order; junction bases with no gene match: 9. Germline V gives CDR1 LGHDT, CDR2 YNNKEL (reference sequence). This CDR3 has 13 amino acids. CDR3 nucleotides: TGTGCCAGCAGCCCCTACCAGGGGGCGAAGGCTTTCTTT. This codes for CASSPYQGAKAFF.